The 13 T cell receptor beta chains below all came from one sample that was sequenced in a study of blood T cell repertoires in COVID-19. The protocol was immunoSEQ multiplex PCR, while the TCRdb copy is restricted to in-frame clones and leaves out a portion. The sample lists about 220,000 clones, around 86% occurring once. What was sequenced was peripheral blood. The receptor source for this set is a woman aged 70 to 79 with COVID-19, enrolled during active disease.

For the CDR3, the DNA is TGTGCCAGCTCACCACTTGGGGGGAGAGTTGGGGAGCAGTACTTC. Its protein is CASSPLGGRVGEQYF. The chain links TRBV18 to TRBJ2-7, with a weak D call TRBD2 (6 bases). This CDR3 is built from 15 residues. The V end was cut by 1 base, the J end by 7 bases, with 17 bases between. Germline assignment: CDR1 KGHSH and CDR2 LQKENI.

CDR3 sequence reads: CASSPVRQGNTEAFF. The CDR3 DNA follows: TGTGCCAGCTCACCCGTCAGACAGGGGAACACTGAAGCTTTCTTT. The chain recombines TRBV18 with TRBJ1-1, with TRBD1 matching over 7 bases. CDR1 is KGHSH and CDR2 is LQKENI in the germline V gene. The CDR3 has 15 amino acids. J lost 1 base, V lost 3 bases, and 5 bases had no gene match.

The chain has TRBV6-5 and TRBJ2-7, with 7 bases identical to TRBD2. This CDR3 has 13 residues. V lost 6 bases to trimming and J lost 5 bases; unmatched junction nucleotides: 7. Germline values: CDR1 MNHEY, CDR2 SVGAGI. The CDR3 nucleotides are TGTGCCAGCAGAAACCCCGGACTAGACGAGCAGTACTTC. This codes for CASRNPGLDEQYF.

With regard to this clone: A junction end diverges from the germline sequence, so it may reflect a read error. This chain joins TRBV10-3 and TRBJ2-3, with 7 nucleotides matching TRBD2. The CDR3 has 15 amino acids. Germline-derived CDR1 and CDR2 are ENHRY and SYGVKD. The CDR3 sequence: CATSVVGEGSDTQYF. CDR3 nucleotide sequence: TGCGCGACCTCTGTCGTGGGGGAGGGGTCAGATACGCAGTATTTT.

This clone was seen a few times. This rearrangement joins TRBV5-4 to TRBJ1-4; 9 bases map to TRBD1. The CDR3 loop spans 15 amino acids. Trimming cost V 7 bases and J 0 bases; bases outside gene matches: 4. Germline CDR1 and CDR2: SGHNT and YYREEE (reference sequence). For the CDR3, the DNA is TGTGCCAGCCGGGACAGGGACGCAACTAATGAAAAACTGTTTTTT. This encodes CASRDRDATNEKLFF.

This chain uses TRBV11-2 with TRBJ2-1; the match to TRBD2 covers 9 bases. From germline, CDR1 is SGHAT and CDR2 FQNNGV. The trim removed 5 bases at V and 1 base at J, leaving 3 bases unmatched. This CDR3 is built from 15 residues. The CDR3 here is CASSLGLASYNEQFF. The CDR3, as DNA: TGTGCCAGCAGCCTCGGACTAGCGTCCTACAATGAGCAGTTCTTC.

Here the CDR3 reads CASSLGGGSSYNEQFF. In nucleotides, the CDR3 is TGTGCCAGCAGTTTAGGTGGCGGGAGCTCCTACAATGAGCAGTTCTTC. This rearrangement joins TRBV28 to TRBJ2-1; 7 bases align to TRBD2. With V trimmed by 2 bases and J by 0 bases, 4 bases remained unmatched. The CDR3 runs to 16 residues. Per the germline V gene, CDR1 is MDHEN and CDR2 is SYDVKM.

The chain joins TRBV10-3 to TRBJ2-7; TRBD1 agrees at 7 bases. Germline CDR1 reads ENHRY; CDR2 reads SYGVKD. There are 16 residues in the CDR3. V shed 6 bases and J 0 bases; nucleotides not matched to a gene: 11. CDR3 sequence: CAISGTFGTDSYEQYF. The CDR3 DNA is TGTGCCATCAGCGGAACCTTTGGGACAGACTCCTACGAGCAGTACTTC.

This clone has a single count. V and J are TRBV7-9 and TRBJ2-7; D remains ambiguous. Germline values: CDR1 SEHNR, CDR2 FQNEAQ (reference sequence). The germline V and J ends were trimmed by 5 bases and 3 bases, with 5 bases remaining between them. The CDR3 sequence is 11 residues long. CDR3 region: CASSNHYEQYF. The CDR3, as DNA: TGTGCCAGCAGCAATCACTACGAGCAGTACTTC.

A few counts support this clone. Here the CDR3 reads CASEAGGGAGEQYF. CDR3 bases: TGTGCCAGCGAGGCGGGAGGAGGGGCTGGCGAGCAGTACTTC. The chain links TRBV7-2 to TRBJ2-7; 8 bases line up with TRBD2. The junction had 12 bases not matched to a gene; V was cut back by 8 bases and J by 6 bases. Germline lookup yields CDR1 SGHTA and CDR2 FQGNSA. This CDR3 region has 14 residues.

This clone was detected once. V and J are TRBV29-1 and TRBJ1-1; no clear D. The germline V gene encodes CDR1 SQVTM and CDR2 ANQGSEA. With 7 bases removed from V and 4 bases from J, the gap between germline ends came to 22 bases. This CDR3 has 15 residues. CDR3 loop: CSANQIGLSRTEAFF. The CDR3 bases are TGCAGCGCAAACCAAATCGGGTTGTCTCGCACTGAAGCTTTCTTT.

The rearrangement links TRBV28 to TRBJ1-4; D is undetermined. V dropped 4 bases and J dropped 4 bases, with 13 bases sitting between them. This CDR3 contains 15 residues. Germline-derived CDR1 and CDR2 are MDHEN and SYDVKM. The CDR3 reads CASSSPGSLNEKLFF. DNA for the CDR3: TGTGCCAGCAGTTCCCCCGGGAGCCTTAATGAAAAACTGTTTTTT.

The CDR3 loop reads CATGGVVGPGNTEAFF. CDR3 nucleotide sequence: TGTGCCACAGGGGGAGTGGTAGGGCCCGGGAACACTGAAGCTTTCTTT. J is TRBJ1-1 and V is TRBV16; 7 bases map to TRBD1. Germline assignment: CDR1 KGHSY and CDR2 FQNENV. CDR3 length: 16 residues. V lost 10 bases, J lost 1 base, and 15 bases stayed unmatched.